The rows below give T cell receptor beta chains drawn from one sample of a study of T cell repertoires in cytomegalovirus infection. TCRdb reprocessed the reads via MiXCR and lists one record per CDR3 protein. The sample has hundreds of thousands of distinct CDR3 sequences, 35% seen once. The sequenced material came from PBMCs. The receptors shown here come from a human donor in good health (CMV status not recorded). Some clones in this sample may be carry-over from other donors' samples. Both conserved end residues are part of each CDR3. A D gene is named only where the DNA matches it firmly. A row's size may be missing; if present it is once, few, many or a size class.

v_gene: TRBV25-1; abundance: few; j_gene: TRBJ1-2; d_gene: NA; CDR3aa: CASSEAGRSYGYTF; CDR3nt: TGTGCCAGCAGTGAAGCTGGACGGTCCTATGGCTACACCTTC
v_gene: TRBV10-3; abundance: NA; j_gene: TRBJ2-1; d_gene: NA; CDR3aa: CAISLIAARTHEQFF; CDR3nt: TGTGCCATCAGTTTGATCGCGGCAAGGACCCATGAGCAGTTCTTC
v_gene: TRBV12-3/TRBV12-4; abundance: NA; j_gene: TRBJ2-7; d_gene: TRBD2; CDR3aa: CASSLRTSGSHHEQYF; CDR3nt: TGTGCCAGCAGTTTGAGGACTAGCGGGAGTCACCACGAGCAGTACTTC
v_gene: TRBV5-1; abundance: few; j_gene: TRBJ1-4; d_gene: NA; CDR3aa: CASSLGQLDEKLFF; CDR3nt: TGCGCCAGCAGCTTGGGACAGCTCGATGAAAAACTGTTTTTT
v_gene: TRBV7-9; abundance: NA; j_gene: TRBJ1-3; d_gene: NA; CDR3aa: CASNGQPSGNTIYF; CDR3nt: TGTGCCAGCAACGGACAACCTTCTGGAAACACCATATATTTT
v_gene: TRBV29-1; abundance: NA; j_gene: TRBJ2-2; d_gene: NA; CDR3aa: CSVDAKNTGELFF; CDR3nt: TGCAGCGTTGACGCTAAGAACACCGGGGAGCTGTTTTTT
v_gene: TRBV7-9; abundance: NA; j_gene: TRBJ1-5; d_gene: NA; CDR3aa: CASSSTENQPQHF; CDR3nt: TGTGCCAGCAGTTCAACAGAAAATCAGCCCCAGCATTTT
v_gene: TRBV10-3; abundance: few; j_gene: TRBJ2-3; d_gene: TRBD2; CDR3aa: CAISGGSSDTQYF; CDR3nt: TGTGCCATCAGTGGCGGGAGCTCAGATACGCAGTATTTT
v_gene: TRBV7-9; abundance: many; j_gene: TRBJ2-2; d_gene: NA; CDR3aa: CASSRAPGELFF; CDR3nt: TGTGCCAGCAGCAGGGCACCCGGGGAGCTGTTTTTT
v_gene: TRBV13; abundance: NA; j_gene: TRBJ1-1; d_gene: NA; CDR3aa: CASSLGDRGTEAFF; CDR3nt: TGTGCCAGCAGCTTAGGGGACCGGGGGACTGAAGCTTTCTTT
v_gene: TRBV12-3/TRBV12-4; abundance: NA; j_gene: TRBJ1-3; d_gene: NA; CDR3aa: CASTRGGPSSGNTIYF; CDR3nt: TGTGCCAGCACCAGGGGCGGTCCGAGCTCTGGAAACACCATATATTTT
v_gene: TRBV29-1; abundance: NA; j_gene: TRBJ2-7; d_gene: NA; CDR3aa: CSVEGLKGSEQYF; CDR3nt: TGCAGCGTTGAGGGTCTAAAGGGTAGCGAGCAGTACTTC
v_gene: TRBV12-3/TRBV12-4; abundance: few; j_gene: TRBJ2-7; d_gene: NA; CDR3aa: CASSLAAGEQYF; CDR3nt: TGTGCCAGCAGTTTGGCCGCGGGGGAGCAGTACTTC
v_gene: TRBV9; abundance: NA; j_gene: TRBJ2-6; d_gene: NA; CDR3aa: CASSVVGSGANVLTF; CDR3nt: TGTGCCAGCAGCGTAGTGGGCTCCGGGGCCAACGTCCTGACTTTC
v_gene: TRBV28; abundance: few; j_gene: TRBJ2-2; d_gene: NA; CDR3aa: CASSTGNIGELFF; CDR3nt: TGTGCCAGCAGCACAGGGAATATCGGGGAGCTGTTTTTT
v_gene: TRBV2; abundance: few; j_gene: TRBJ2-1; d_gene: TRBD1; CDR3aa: CASNRGDNEQFF; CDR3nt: TGTGCCAGCAACAGGGGTGACAATGAGCAGTTCTTC
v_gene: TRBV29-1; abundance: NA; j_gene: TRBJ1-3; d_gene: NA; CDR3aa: CSVAQSSGNTIYF; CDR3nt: TGCAGCGTTGCACAGAGCTCTGGAAACACCATATATTTT
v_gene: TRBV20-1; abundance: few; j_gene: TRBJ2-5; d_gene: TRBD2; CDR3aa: CSASQLAGIETQYF; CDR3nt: TGCAGTGCTAGTCAACTAGCGGGGATTGAGACCCAGTACTTC
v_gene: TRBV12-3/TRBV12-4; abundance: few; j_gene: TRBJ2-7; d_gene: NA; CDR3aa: CASSGNGPTSNWVPYEQYF; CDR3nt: TGTGCCAGCAGTGGTAACGGCCCGACTAGTAATTGGGTCCCCTACGAGCAGTACTTC
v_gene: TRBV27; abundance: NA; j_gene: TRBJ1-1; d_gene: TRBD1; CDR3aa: CASSDRVNTEAFF; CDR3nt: TGTGCCAGCTCAGACAGGGTGAACACTGAAGCTTTCTTT
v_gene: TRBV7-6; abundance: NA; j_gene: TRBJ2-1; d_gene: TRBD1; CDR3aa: CASSGDRGHNEQFF; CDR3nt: TGTGCCAGCAGCGGGGACAGGGGTCACAATGAGCAGTTCTTC
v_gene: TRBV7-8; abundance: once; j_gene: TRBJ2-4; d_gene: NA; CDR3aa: CDSTRERVRRNIQYF; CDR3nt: TGTGACAGCACCCGAGAGAGGGTGCGTCGGAACATTCAGTACTTC
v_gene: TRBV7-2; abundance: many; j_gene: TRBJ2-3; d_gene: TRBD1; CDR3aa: CASSSQGARTDTQYF; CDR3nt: TGTGCCAGCAGCTCTCAGGGGGCTCGCACAGATACGCAGTATTTT
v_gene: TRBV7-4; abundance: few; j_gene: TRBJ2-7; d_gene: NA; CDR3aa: CASSQLGGYEQYF; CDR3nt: TGTGCCAGCAGCCAACTGGGGGGTTACGAGCAGTACTTC
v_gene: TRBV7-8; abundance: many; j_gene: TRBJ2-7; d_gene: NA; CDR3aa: CASSLVGSSPLYEQYF; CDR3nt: TGTGCCAGCAGCTTAGTAGGATCTTCCCCTCTCTACGAGCAGTACTTC
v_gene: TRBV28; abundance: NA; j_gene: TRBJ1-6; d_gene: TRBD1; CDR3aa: CASSFVTGVSYNSPLHF; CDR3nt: TGTGCCAGCAGTTTTGTTACAGGGGTCTCCTATAATTCACCCCTCCACTTT
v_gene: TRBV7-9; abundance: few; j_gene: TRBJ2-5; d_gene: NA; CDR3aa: CASSSGQMQETQYF; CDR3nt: TGTGCCAGCAGCTCCGGACAGATGCAAGAGACCCAGTACTTC
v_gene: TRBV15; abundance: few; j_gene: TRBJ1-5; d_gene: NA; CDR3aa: CATSRTKGKGDQPQHF; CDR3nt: TGTGCCACCAGCAGGACTAAGGGAAAGGGCGATCAGCCCCAGCATTTT
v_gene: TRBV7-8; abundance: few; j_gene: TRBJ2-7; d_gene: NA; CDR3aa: CASSLRSVATYEQYF; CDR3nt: TGTGCCAGCAGCTTAAGGTCCGTGGCGACCTACGAGCAGTACTTC
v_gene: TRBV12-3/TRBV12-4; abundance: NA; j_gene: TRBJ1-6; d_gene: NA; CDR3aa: CASSSQGWPSPLHF; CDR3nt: TGTGCCAGCAGTTCCCAGGGTTGGCCTTCACCCCTCCACTTT